What follows are 20 T cell receptor beta chains derived from one specimen sequenced in a study of identical twins (dated by TCRdb to between 2015 and 2016). The library was built by means of 5' RACE. The instrument was an Illumina HiSeq 2000. Clones were called with MiXCR by TCRdb after fastp trimmed the public reads at Q25, and only in-frame beta chains were retained. Identical CDR3 proteins give one entry, which carries the most common genes and DNA. This sample is represented by about 1.7 million distinct CDR3 sequences; less than 40% of them were singletons. The top ten constitute about 0.27% of the sample. Sequenced: cord blood. These receptors all stem from a newborn girl in good health.

J is TRBJ2-3 and V is TRBV4-1; 8 nucleotides align to TRBD1. Germline-derived CDR1 and CDR2 are MGHRA and YSYEKL. The CDR3 sequence is 15 residues long. With V trimmed by 3 bases and J by 2 bases, 4 bases remained unmatched. CDR3 nucleotides: TGCGCCAGCAGCCAGACAGGGGTAACCACAGATACGCAGTATTTT. Translated: CASSQTGVTTDTQYF.

This clonotype was seen more than once but under ten times. V is TRBV3-1 and J is TRBJ1-4; 7 bases align to TRBD1. Germline CDR1 is LGHDT and CDR2 is YNNKEL (reference sequence). The CDR3 sequence is 15 residues long. The junction had 5 bases not matched to a gene; V was cut back by 2 bases and J by 5 bases. CDR3 DNA sequence: TGTGCCAGCAGCCAACGAGGGGACAGCAATGAAAAACTGTTTTTT. Translation: CASSQRGDSNEKLFF.

The gene calls are TRBV7-8 and TRBJ2-3; D may be TRBD2 (6 bases). The CDR3 extends over 16 amino acids. Germline CDR1 is SGHVS and CDR2 is FQNEAQ. Trimming removed 4 bases from V and 5 bases from J, with 19 bases in between. CDR3 protein: CASSSSLDGRVDTQYF. CDR3 DNA sequence: TGTGCCAGCAGCTCGTCTCTAGACGGGAGAGTAGATACGCAGTATTTT.

The V call is TRBV4-2, the J call TRBJ1-3; 8 bases agree with TRBD1. CDR1 is LGHNA, CDR2 YNFKEQ, per germline. CDR3 size: 14 residues. V lost 3 bases to trimming and J lost 8 bases; unmatched junction nucleotides: 6. CDR3 region: CASSQGQGADTIYF. The DNA for the CDR3 is TGTGCCAGCAGCCAGGGGCAGGGGGCGGACACCATATATTTT.

A few counts support this clonotype. V gene TRBV6-4 combines with J gene TRBJ2-1; perhaps TRBD1 as D (6 bases). V was shortened by 7 bases and J by 0 bases, with 16 bases between the two germline ends. From germline, CDR1 is MRHNA and CDR2 SNTAGT. The CDR3 sequence is 16 residues long. CDR3 DNA: TGTGCCAGCAACAACCGGGACATGAGCTCCTACAATGAGCAGTTCTTC. Translating it yields CASNNRDMSSYNEQFF.

This clonotype was detected a few times. V usage is TRBV20-1 and J usage is TRBJ2-1, with 9 bases aligning to TRBD2. The V segment lost 1 base and the J segment 4 bases; nucleotides outside the gene matches: 11. The CDR3 has 17 residues. Germline lookup yields CDR1 DFQATT and CDR2 SNEGSKA (reference sequence). CDR3 region: CSARAQERLAAYNEQFF. The CDR3 nucleotides are TGCAGTGCTAGAGCCCAGGAAAGACTAGCGGCATACAATGAGCAGTTCTTC.

Notes on this clonotype: The junction shows a germline mismatch at one end, possibly a read error. The chain joins TRBV5-6 to TRBJ2-7, with TRBD2 identical over 7 bases. The CDR3 consists of 16 residues. Germline V CDR1 and CDR2: SGHDT, YYEEEE. DNA for the CDR3: TGTGCCAGCAGCTTGACCGACGGGACTACATACAATGAGCGGTACTTC. This translates into CASSLTDGTTYNERYF.

This clonotype was picked up a small number of times. The gene calls are TRBV7-8 and TRBJ2-5, with a possible D match to TRBD2 (5 bases). Germline assignment: CDR1 SGHVS and CDR2 FQNEAQ. This CDR3 is 13 amino acids long. Trimming pared 6 bases from V and 5 bases from J, leaving 13 bases between. The CDR3 region has the DNA TGTGCCAGCAGAAAAAAGGGCGGGGAGACCCAGTACTTC. This translates into CASRKKGGETQYF.

The chain recombines TRBV10-3 with TRBJ2-7; D is undetermined. Trimming removed 2 bases from V and 6 bases from J, with 8 bases in between. This CDR3 contains 12 residues. Per the germline V gene, CDR1 is ENHRY and CDR2 is SYGVKD. The CDR3 coding sequence is TGTGCCATCAGTGAGATCTTGCGCGAGCAGTACTTC. Amino acid sequence: CAISEILREQYF.

The chain joins TRBV9 to TRBJ2-7; D may be TRBD1 or TRBD2 (5 bases each). Near its end, the DNA agrees better with TRBJ2-5, so the J call may be wrong. The CDR3 runs 14 residues. Per the germline V gene, CDR1 is SGDLS and CDR2 is YYNGEE. The CDR3 DNA is TGTGCCAGCAGCGGGCCCGGGGCAAAAGAGACCCAGTACTTC. Its protein is CASSGPGAKETQYF.

This clonotype showed up just a few times. The rearrangement uses TRBV9 and TRBJ2-3; 7 bases match TRBD2. The V gene end was trimmed by 0 bases and the J gene end by 0 bases; junction bases not matched to a gene: 7. Germline loops: CDR1 SGDLS, CDR2 YYNGEE. The CDR3 spans 17 residues. This CDR3 is CASSVALRGTSTDTQYF. DNA of the CDR3: TGTGCCAGCAGCGTAGCTTTGCGGGGGACTAGCACAGATACGCAGTATTTT.

This clonotype occurred a few times. The chain carries TRBV27 and TRBJ2-7; TRBD2 is a possible D gene (6 bases). Germline V lookup: CDR1 MNHEY, CDR2 SMNVEV (reference sequence). The CDR3 length is 14 residues. Deletions cut 3 bases from V and 2 bases from J, with 11 bases between. DNA for the CDR3: TGTGCCAGCAGTTTTGCGGGACTTACCTACGAGCAGTACTTC. Translation gives CASSFAGLTYEQYF.

In this sample, this clonotype turned up a few times. This chain joins TRBV20-1 and TRBJ2-1, with 9 bases lining up with TRBD2. The CDR3 totals 14 residues. Germline assignment: CDR1 DFQATT and CDR2 SNEGSKA (reference sequence). The V and J ends lost 6 bases and 9 bases, in that order; junction bases with no gene match: 12. The DNA for the CDR3 is TGCAGTGCCCAGAATGGCGGGGGGGCCAGTGAGCAGTTCTTC. This codes for CSAQNGGGASEQFF.

The chain couples TRBV15 to TRBJ2-5; D not certain. This CDR3 region has 15 residues. V was pared by 0 bases and J by 10 bases, with 18 bases between. Germline assignment: CDR1 LNHNV and CDR2 YYDKDF (reference sequence). The DNA of the CDR3 is TGTGCCACCAGCAGAGATAGACGGGCCCAAATTATCCAGTACTTC. It is translated as CATSRDRRAQIIQYF.

This clonotype turned up a few times. This chain links TRBV24-1 with TRBJ2-1, with 9 bases aligning to TRBD2. Germline lookup yields CDR1 KGHDR and CDR2 SFDVKD. This CDR3 comprises 14 residues. Losses at the gene ends were 3 bases for V and 7 bases for J; bases not matched to a gene: 3. CDR3 nucleotide sequence: TGTGCCACCAGTGATGCTAGCGGGGAGAATGAGCAGTTCTTC. It specifies CATSDASGENEQFF.

This chain connects TRBV6-5 to TRBJ2-2; 8 bases map to TRBD1. The CDR3 totals 15 residues. Germline V gene sequence: CDR1 MNHEY, CDR2 SVGAGI. V trimming: 3 bases; J trimming: 6 bases; junction bases outside the gene matches: 6. The DNA for the CDR3 is TGTGCCAGCAGTTATTGGACAGGGATCGCCGGGGAGCTGTTTTTT. This translates into CASSYWTGIAGELFF.

With respect to this clonotype: At one end, the junction sequence differs from germline, possibly due to a read error. The J gene is TRBJ2-1, the V gene TRBV12-3 or TRBV12-4, with 7 bases aligning to TRBD2. The CDR3 length is 14 residues. CDR3: CASSPHWEGNGQFF. The DNA of the CDR3 is TGTGCCAGCAGTCCCCACTGGGAGGGCAATGGGCAGTTCTTC.

The J gene is TRBJ1-1, the V gene TRBV10-3; TRBD1 matches at 8 bases. The germline V gene encodes CDR1 ENHRY and CDR2 SYGVKD. Losses at the gene ends were 11 bases for V and 0 bases for J; bases not matched to a gene: 8. The CDR3 is 14 amino acids. The CDR3 sequence: CAAGGRGLNTEAFF. CDR3 sequence (DNA): TGTGCCGCAGGGGGCCGCGGACTGAACACTGAAGCTTTCTTT.

The chain has TRBV4-2 and TRBJ1-6; 8 nucleotides agree with TRBD1. The germline V gene encodes CDR1 LGHNA and CDR2 YNFKEQ. Trimming took 0 bases from V and 7 from J; bases not matched to a gene: 5. The CDR3 has 16 amino acids. The CDR3 loop reads CASSQEGRGRNSPLHF. For the CDR3, the DNA is TGTGCCAGCAGCCAAGAAGGCAGGGGGCGGAATTCACCCCTCCACTTT.

V gene TRBV12-3 or TRBV12-4 combines with J gene TRBJ1-3; no definite D call. This CDR3 has 14 amino acids. V was cut by 0 bases and J by 1 base, with 4 bases left in between. CDR3 sequence reads: CASSLAPSGNTIYF. The CDR3 nucleotides read TGTGCCAGCAGTTTAGCACCTTCTGGAAACACCATATATTTT.